This T cell receptor beta chain is drawn from a study of blood T cell repertoires in COVID-19. The germline V gene encodes CDR1 MNHEY and CDR2 SVGAGI. This CDR3 is built from 12 residues. With 6 bases removed from V and 2 bases from J, the gap between germline ends came to 8 bases. Clones were sequenced by immunoSEQ multiplex PCR, and TCRdb holds only the in-frame ones, with some missing. The repertoire has roughly 220,000 clones, approximately 80% of them found once; the top ten carry about 1.5%. This chain links TRBV6-5 with TRBJ2-7; a weak D match, TRBD2 (5 bases). Sequencing input: peripheral blood. The sequence was collected from a woman aged 40 to 49 who had recovered from COVID-19. The CDR3, as DNA: TGTGCCAGCAGGGACTGGACCTACGAGCAGTACTTC. It specifies CASRDWTYEQYF.